Each of the 14 T cell receptor beta chains below was sequenced from the same sample in a study of Graves' ophthalmopathy and Graves' hyperthyroidism. For repertoire sequencing, the TCR beta CDR3 regions were amplified from RNA transcripts. Investigators did first-round RT-PCR with HTBI primers, then second-round multiplex PCR. One entry per CDR3 protein results from TCRdb running MiXCR on the multiplex PCR reads. This table holds around 1,000,000 distinct CDR3 sequences, approximately 35% found once. The sequencing sample was made of peripheral blood or thyroid tissue (not recorded which). Every receptor here comes from an adult man with Graves' hyperthyroidism.

The V call is TRBV18, the J call TRBJ1-5; maybe TRBD1 (6 bases). Germline CDR1 and CDR2: KGHSH and LQKENI. The CDR3 runs 15 residues. V shed 3 bases and J shed 7 bases, with 16 bases lying between them. DNA of the CDR3: TGTGCCAGCTCACCTGAGGGACATCGGGGGCAGCCCCAGCATTTT. Translating gives CASSPEGHRGQPQHF.

This clonotype was recorded many times. The chain has TRBV7-2 and TRBJ1-5; 7 bases agree with TRBD1. The CDR3 is 15 amino acids. Germline-derived CDR1 and CDR2 are SGHTA and FQGNSA. Trimming took 1 base from V and 7 from J; bases not matched to a gene: 7. This CDR3 is CASSLGGDSVQPQHF. In DNA form, the CDR3 reads TGTGCCAGCAGCTTAGGTGGGGACAGTGTGCAGCCCCAGCATTTT.

The genes are TRBV10-3 and TRBJ2-7; 7 bases match TRBD1. The V gene's germline CDR1 is ENHRY and CDR2 SYGVKD. V dropped 7 bases and J dropped 1; count of bases not matched to a gene: 13. This CDR3 spans 16 amino acids. For the CDR3, the DNA is TGTGCCATCACTAAATACCCCCGGGACAGATCCTACGAGCAGTACTTC. This codes for CAITKYPRDRSYEQYF.

There are many counts of this clonotype. The V call is TRBV20-1, the J call TRBJ1-2; the D gene is possibly TRBD1 (6 bases). The CDR3 is 13 amino acids. V lost 6 bases, J lost 2 bases, and 13 bases lay in between. Germline V CDR1 and CDR2: DFQATT, SNEGSKA (reference sequence). CDR3 amino acids: CSAQRTANYGYTF. CDR3 DNA sequence: TGCAGTGCGCAGAGGACAGCAAACTATGGCTACACCTTC.

Notes on this clonotype: A much larger clone is a single base away; this may be a read error. The chain carries TRBV7-2 and TRBJ1-2; D call uncertain. V dropped 4 bases and J dropped 5 bases, with 17 bases sitting between them. CDR1 and CDR2 from the germline V gene are SGHTA and FQGNSA. This CDR3 contains 15 residues. The CDR3 reads CASSSPPPLPYGYTF. CDR3 nucleotide sequence: TGTGCCAGCAGCTCACCCCCCCCCTTACCATATGGCTACACCTTC.

V is TRBV7-2 and J is TRBJ2-7, with 7 bases aligning to TRBD1. Trimming cost V 9 bases and J 9 bases; bases outside gene matches: 32. CDR1 is SGHTA and CDR2 is FQGNSA in the germline V gene. The CDR3 is made up of 19 amino acids. The CDR3 region has the DNA TGTGCCAGTAGTACCCGGGACAGTAATCAGCCCCCTGTCTGCTGGTGGCAGTACTTC. Amino acids: CASSTRDSNQPPVCWWQYF.

This clonotype occurred many times. The CDR3 DNA reads TGTGCCATCAGCGGGAATAGGGCGGACACCGGGGAGCTGTTTTTT. This gives the protein CAISGNRADTGELFF. J is TRBJ2-2 and V is TRBV10-3; TRBD2 is a possible D gene (5 bases). The CDR3 spans 15 residues. Germline V gives CDR1 ENHRY, CDR2 SYGVKD. V lost 6 bases to trimming and J lost 3 bases, with 14 bases between them.

This sequence joins TRBV28 and TRBJ1-6; maybe TRBD1 (5 bases). Trimming pared 6 bases from V and 15 bases from J, leaving 21 bases between. Germline V CDR1 and CDR2: MDHEN, SYDVKM. The CDR3 spans 14 residues. The CDR3 DNA reads TGTGCCAGCAGCAGACCGGGACGGACGCATCACCTCCACTTT. As protein: CASSRPGRTHHLHF.

This chain connects TRBV2 to TRBJ2-2; D tentatively reads TRBD1 or TRBD2 (5 bases each). From germline, CDR1 is SNHLY and CDR2 FYNNEI. The CDR3 is 18 residues long. The V gene lost 6 bases and the J gene lost 7 bases, with 27 bases spanning the gap. The CDR3 DNA reads TGTGCCAGCAGAGCCAGAAGGGGAGAGAGGGAACGGAGCGGGGAGCTGTTTTTT. Its protein is CASRARRGERERSGELFF.

The V gene is TRBV11-2, the J gene TRBJ2-7; 8 bases are shared with TRBD2. Germline V gene lookup returns CDR1 SGHAT and CDR2 FQNNGV. CDR3 length: 16 residues. V lost 0 bases, J lost 2 bases, and 6 bases stayed unmatched. The CDR3, as DNA: TGTGCCAGCAGCTTAGATCCCGGGGGGGCCACCTACGAGCAGTACTTC. This sequence encodes CASSLDPGGATYEQYF.

The chain links TRBV20-1 to TRBJ2-7; 7 positions match TRBD2. CDR1 and CDR2 (germline): DFQATT, SNEGSKA (reference sequence). The CDR3 runs to 13 residues. The CDR3 reads CSGREPVIYEQYF. The CDR3, as DNA: TGCAGCGGGCGGGAGCCGGTGATTTACGAGCAGTACTTC.

This clonotype has ten or more counts. The chain uses TRBV7-2 and TRBJ1-1; maybe TRBD1 (5 bases). Trimming stripped 0 bases from V and 3 bases from J, with 11 bases between. Germline assignment: CDR1 SGHTA and CDR2 FQGNSA. This CDR3 region has 15 residues. CDR3 DNA sequence: TGTGCCAGCAGCTTAGCCCCCGGGGGGGACACTGAAGCTTTCTTT. It translates to CASSLAPGGDTEAFF.

The gene calls are TRBV2 and TRBJ2-1; D possibly corresponds to TRBD2 (5 bases). This CDR3 region has 13 residues. V lost 9 bases, J lost 1 base, and 10 bases lay in between. Germline CDR1 and CDR2: SNHLY and FYNNEI. CDR3 region: CARTGFSYNEQFF. Here the CDR3 DNA reads TGTGCCAGGACGGGATTTTCCTACAATGAGCAGTTCTTC.

The J gene is TRBJ1-5, the V gene TRBV29-1; D possibly corresponds to TRBD1 (5 bases). Germline loops: CDR1 SQVTM, CDR2 ANQGSEA. The CDR3 contains 12 residues. V was trimmed by 8 bases and J by 4 bases, leaving 12 bases between them. The CDR3 reads CSSFGGNQPQHF. Written as DNA, the CDR3 is TGCAGCAGTTTCGGGGGTAATCAGCCCCAGCATTTT.